This T cell receptor beta chain was identified during a study of OX40 agonist ivuxolimab in advanced cancers. Study overall: From roughly 23 to 90 years was the age range, with a mean of roughly 64 years, and about 83% were male. General observations from the study: Among expanded peripheral T cells, antigen specificity went undetermined.

Worth noting for this clone: What it binds is unknown.

The CDR3 length is 15 residues. V was trimmed by 1 base and J by 3 bases, leaving 11 bases between them. From germline, CDR1 is SGHRS and CDR2 YFSETQ. Sequencing used immunoSEQ multiplex PCR; TCRdb keeps in-frame clones, though not all of them. The repertoire holds some 62,000 clones, with almost 85% as singletons. This clonotype was obtained from an adult with an advanced solid tumor such as melanoma, head and neck, liver or kidney cancer. The sequenced sample was CD4+ or CD8+ T cells sorted from blood, obtained in a trial of the OX40 agonist ivuxolimab. The J gene is TRBJ2-1, the V gene TRBV5-1; the D call may be TRBD1 or TRBD2 (5 bases each). In DNA, the CDR3 is TGCGCCAGCAGCTTGTGGGGGAGCGGCTACAATGAGCAGTTCTTC. This encodes CASSLWGSGYNEQFF.